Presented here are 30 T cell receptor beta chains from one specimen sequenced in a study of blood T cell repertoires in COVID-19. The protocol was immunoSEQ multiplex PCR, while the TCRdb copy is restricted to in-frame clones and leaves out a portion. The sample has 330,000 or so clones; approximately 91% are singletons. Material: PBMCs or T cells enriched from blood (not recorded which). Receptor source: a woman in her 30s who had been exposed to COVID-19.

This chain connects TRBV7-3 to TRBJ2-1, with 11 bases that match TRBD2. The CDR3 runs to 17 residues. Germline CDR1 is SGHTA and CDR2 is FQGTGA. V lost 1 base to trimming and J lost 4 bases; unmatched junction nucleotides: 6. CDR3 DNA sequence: TGTGCCAGCAGCTTAAATAGCGGGAGGGCCAAGTACAATGAGCAGTTCTTC. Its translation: CASSLNSGRAKYNEQFF.

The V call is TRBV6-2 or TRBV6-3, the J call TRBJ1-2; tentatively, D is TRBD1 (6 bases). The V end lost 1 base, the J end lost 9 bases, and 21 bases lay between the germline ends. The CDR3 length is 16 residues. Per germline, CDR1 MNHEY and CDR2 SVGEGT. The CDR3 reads CASSYWTFRDTDRYTF. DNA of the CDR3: TGTGCCAGCAGTTACTGGACTTTCCGGGACACGGATCGCTACACCTTC.

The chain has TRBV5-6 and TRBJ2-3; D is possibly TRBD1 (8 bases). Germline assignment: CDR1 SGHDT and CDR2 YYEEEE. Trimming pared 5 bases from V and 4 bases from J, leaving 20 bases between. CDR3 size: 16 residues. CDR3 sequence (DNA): TGTGCCAGCAGTCTTCAGGGGGCGGGAGCCCCAGATACGCAGTATTTT. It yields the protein CASSLQGAGAPDTQYF.

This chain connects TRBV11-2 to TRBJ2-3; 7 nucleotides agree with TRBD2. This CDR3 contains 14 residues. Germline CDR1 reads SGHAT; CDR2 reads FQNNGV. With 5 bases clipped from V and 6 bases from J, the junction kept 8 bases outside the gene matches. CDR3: CASSPRSGMDTQYF. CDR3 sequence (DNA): TGTGCCAGCAGCCCCCGGAGCGGGATGGATACGCAGTATTTT. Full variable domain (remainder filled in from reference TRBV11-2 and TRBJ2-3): EAGVAQSPRYKIIEKRQSVAFWCNPISGHATLYWYQQILGQGPKLLIQFQNNGVVDDSQLPKDRFSAERLKGVDSTLKIQPAKLEDSAVYLCASSPRSGMDTQYFGPGTRLTVL.

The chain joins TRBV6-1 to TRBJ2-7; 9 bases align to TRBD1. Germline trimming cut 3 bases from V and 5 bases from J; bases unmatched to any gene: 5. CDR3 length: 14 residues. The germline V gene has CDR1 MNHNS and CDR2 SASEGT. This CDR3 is CASSDWDRVDEQYF. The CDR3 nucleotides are TGTGCCAGCAGTGATTGGGACAGGGTCGACGAGCAGTACTTC.

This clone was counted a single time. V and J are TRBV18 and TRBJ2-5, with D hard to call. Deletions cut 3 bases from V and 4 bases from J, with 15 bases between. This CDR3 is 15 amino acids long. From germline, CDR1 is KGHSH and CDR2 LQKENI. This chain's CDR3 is CASSPTKARIETQYF. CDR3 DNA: TGTGCCAGCTCACCCACGAAGGCGAGGATAGAGACCCAGTACTTC.

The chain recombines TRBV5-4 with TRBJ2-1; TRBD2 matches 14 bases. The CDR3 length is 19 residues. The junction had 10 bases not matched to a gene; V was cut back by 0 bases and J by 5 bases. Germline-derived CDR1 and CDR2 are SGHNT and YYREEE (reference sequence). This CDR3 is CASSLALGLAGEVDNEQFF. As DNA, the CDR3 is TGTGCCAGCAGCTTGGCCCTGGGACTAGCGGGAGAGGTCGACAATGAGCAGTTCTTC.

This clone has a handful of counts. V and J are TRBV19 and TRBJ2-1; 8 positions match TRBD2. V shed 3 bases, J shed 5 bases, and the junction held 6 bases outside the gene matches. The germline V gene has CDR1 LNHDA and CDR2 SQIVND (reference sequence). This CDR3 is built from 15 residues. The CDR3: CASSIGTRENNEQFF. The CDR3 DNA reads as TGTGCCAGTAGTATCGGGACTAGGGAAAACAATGAGCAGTTCTTC.

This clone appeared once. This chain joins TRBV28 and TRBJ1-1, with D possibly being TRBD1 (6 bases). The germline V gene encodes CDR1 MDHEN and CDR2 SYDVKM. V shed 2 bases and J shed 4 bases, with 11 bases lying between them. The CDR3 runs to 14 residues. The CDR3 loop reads CASSLVGGITEAFF. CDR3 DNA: TGTGCCAGCAGTTTAGTAGGGGGAATCACTGAAGCTTTCTTT.

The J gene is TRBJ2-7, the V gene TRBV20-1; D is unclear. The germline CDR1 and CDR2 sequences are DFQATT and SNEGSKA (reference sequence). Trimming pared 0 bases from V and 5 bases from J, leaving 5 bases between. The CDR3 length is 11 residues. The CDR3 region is CSARDIHEQYF. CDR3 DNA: TGCAGTGCTAGAGATATCCACGAGCAGTACTTC.

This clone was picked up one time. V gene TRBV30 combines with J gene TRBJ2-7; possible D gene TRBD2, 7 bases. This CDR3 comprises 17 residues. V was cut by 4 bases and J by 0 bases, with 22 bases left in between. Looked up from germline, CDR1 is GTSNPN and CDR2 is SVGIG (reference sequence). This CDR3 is CAWTPKGGVPNSYEQYF. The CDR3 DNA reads TGTGCCTGGACACCAAAGGGGGGGGTCCCGAACTCCTACGAGCAGTACTTC. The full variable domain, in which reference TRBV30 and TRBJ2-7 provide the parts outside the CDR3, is SQTIHQWPATLVQPVGSPLSLECTVEGTSNPNLYWYRQAAGRGLQLLFYSVGIGQISSEVPQNLSASRPQDRQFILSSKKLLLSDSGFYLCAWTPKGGVPNSYEQYFGPGTRLTVT.

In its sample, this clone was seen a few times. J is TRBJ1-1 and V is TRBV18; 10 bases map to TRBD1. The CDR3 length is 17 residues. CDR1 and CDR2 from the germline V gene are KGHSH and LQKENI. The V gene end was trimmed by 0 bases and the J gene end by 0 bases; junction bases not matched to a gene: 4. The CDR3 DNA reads TGTGCCAGCTCACCACCGGGGGGGACAGGGGTGAACACTGAAGCTTTCTTT. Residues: CASSPPGGTGVNTEAFF.

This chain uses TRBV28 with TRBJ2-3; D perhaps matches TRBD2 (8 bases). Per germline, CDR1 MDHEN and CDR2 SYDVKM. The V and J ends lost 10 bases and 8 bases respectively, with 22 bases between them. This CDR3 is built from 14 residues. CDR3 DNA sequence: TGTGCCACAGGACTAGCCGAGCAGGGGGGTACGCAGTATTTT. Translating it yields CATGLAEQGGTQYF.

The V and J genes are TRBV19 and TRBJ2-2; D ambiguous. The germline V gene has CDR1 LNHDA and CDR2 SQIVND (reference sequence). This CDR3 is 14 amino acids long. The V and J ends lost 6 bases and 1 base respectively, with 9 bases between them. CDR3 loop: CASRRNQNTGELFF. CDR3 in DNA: TGTGCCAGTAGGAGAAATCAGAACACCGGGGAGCTGTTTTTT.

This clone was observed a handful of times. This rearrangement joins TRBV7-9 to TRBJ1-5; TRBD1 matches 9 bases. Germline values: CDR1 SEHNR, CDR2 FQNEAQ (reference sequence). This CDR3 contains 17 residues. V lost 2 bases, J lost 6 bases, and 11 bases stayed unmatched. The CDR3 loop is CASSLSAGTGTGQPQHF. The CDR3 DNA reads TGTGCCAGCAGCTTATCGGCCGGGACAGGGACAGGTCAGCCCCAGCATTTT.

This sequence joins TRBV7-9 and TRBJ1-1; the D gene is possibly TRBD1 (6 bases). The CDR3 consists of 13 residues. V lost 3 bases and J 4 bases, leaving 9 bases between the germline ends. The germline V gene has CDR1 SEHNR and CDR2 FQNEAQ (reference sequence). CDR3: CASSFGGSTEAFF. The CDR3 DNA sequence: TGTGCCAGCAGCTTTGGGGGCAGCACTGAAGCTTTCTTT.

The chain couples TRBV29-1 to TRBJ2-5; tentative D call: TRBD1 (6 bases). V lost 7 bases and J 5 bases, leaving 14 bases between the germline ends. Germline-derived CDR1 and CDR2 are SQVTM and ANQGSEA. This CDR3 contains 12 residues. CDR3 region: CSGSQGPETQYF. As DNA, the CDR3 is TGCAGCGGGTCACAGGGTCCCGAGACCCAGTACTTC.

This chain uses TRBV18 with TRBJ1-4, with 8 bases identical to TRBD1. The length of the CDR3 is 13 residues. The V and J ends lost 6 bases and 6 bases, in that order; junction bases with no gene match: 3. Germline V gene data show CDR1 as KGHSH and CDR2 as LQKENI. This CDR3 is CASSDRDYEKLFF. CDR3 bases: TGTGCCAGCTCGGACAGGGATTATGAAAAACTGTTTTTT.

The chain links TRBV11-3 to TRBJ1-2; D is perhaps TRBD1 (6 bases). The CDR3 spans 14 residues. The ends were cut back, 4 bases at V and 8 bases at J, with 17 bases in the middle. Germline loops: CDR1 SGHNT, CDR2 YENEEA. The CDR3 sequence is CASSSPTGLGGYTF. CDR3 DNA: TGTGCCAGCAGCTCGCCCACAGGGCTGGGGGGCTACACCTTC. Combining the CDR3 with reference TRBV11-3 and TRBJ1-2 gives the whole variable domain EAGVVQSPRYKIIEKKQPVAFWCNPISGHNTLYWYLQNLGQGPELLIRYENEEAVDDSQLPKDRFSAERLKGVDSTLKIQPAELGDSAVYLCASSSPTGLGGYTFGSGTRLTVV.

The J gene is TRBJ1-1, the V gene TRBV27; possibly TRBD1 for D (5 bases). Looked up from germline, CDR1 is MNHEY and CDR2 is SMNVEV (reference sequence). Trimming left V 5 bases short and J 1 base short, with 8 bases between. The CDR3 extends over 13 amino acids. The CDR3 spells CASSRRGNTEAFF. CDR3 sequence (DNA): TGTGCCAGCAGTCGGAGGGGGAACACTGAAGCTTTCTTT.

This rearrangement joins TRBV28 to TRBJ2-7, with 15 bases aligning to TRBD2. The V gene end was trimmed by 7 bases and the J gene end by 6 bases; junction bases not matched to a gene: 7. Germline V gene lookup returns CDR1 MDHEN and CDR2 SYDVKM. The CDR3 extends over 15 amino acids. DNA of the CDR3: TGTGCCAGCACCGGACTAGCGGGAGGGCAATCCGAGCAGTACTTC. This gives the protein CASTGLAGGQSEQYF.

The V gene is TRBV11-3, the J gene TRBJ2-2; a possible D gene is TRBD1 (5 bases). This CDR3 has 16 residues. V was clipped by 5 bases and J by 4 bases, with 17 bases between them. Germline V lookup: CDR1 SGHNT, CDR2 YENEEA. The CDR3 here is CASSPQGSGGTGELFF. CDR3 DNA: TGTGCCAGCAGCCCCCAGGGCTCGGGCGGCACCGGGGAGCTGTTTTTT.

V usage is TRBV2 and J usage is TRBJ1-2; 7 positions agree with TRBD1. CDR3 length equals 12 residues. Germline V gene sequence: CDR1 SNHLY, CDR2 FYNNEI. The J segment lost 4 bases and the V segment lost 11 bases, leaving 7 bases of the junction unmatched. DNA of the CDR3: TGTGCCGGTAGAGACAGGGTCTATGGCTACACCTTC. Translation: CAGRDRVYGYTF. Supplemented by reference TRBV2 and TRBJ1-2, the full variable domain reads EPEVTQTPSHQVTQMGQEVILRCVPISNHLYFYWYRQILGQKVEFLVSFYNNEISEKSEIFDDQFSVERPDGSNFTLKIRSTKLEDSAMYFCAGRDRVYGYTFGSGTRLTVV.

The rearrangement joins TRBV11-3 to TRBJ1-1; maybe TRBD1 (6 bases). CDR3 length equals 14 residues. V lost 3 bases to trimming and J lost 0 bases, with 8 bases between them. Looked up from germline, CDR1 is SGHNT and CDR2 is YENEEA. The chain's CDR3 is CASSFQGLNTEAFF. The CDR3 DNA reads TGTGCCAGCAGCTTTCAGGGGTTGAACACTGAAGCTTTCTTT.

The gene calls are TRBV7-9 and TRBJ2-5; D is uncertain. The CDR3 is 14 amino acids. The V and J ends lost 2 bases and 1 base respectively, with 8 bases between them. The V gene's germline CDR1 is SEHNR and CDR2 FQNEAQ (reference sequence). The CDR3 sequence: CASSLYPSQETQYF. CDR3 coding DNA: TGTGCCAGCAGCTTATATCCGAGCCAAGAGACCCAGTACTTC.

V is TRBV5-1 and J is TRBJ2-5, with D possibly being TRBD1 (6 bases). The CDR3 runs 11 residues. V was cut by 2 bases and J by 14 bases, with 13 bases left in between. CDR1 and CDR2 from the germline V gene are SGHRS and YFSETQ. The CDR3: CASSLNRDTYF. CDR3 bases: TGCGCCAGCAGCTTAAACCGGGACACTTACTTC. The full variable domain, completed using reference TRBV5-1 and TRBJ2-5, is KAGVTQTPRYLIKTRGQQVTLSCSPISGHRSVSWYQQTPGQGLQFLFEYFSETQRNKGNFPGRFSGRQFSNSRSEMNVSTLELGDSALYLCASSLNRDTYFGPGTRLLVL.

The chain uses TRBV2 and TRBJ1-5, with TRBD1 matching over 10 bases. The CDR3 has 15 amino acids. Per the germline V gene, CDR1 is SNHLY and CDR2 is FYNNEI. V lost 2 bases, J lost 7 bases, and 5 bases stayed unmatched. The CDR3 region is CASSESGDRGQPQHF. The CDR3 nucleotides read TGTGCCAGCAGTGAAAGTGGGGACAGGGGACAGCCCCAGCATTTT. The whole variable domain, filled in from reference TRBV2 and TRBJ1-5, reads EPEVTQTPSHQVTQMGQEVILRCVPISNHLYFYWYRQILGQKVEFLVSFYNNEISEKSEIFDDQFSVERPDGSNFTLKIRSTKLEDSAMYFCASSESGDRGQPQHFGDGTRLSIL.

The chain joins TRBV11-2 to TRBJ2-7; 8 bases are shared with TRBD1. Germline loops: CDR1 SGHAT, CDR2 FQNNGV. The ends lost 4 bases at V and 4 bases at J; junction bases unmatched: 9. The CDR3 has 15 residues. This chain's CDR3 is CASSYEQGAIYEQYF. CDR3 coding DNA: TGTGCCAGCAGCTACGAGCAGGGGGCAATATACGAGCAGTACTTC.

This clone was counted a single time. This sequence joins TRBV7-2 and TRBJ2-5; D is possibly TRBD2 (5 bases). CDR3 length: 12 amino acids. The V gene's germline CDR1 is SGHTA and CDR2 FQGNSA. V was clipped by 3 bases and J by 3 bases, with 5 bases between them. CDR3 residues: CASSLREETQYF. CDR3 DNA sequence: TGTGCCAGCAGCTTGAGGGAAGAGACCCAGTACTTC.

Here the CDR3 reads CASSHNRGVYGYTF. The CDR3 coding sequence is TGTGCCAGCAGCCACAACAGGGGAGTTTATGGCTACACCTTC. The chain has TRBV14 and TRBJ1-2; 7 nucleotides line up with TRBD1. The CDR3 consists of 14 residues. V was clipped by 3 bases and J by 5 bases; unmatched bases: 6. Germline CDR1 and CDR2: SGHDN and FVKESK. Drawing the rest from reference TRBV14 and TRBJ1-2, the complete variable domain is EAGVTQFPSHSVIEKGQTVTLRCDPISGHDNLYWYRRVMGKEIKFLLHFVKESKQDESGMPNNRFLAERTGGTYSTLKVQPAELEDSGVYFCASSHNRGVYGYTFGSGTRLTVV.